A single sample gave rise to the 14 T cell receptor beta chains below, sequenced in a study of T cells in Graves' hyperthyroidism and ophthalmopathy. TCR beta CDR3 regions were amplified from RNA. TCR CDR3 regions were first amplified by RT-PCR with HTBI primers. TCRdb re-called the multiplex PCR reads with MiXCR, one entry per CDR3 protein. The sample shows a few hundred thousand distinct CDR3 sequences, 11% to 15% of them seen only once. Material for sequencing was blood. Source of these receptors: a woman between 35 and 50 years old with Graves' hyperthyroidism.

In regard to this clonotype: This may arise from a read error, as a much more abundant clone is one base away. This sequence joins TRBV27 and TRBJ2-2, with a tentative D call TRBD2 (6 bases). Germline V gene lookup returns CDR1 MNHEY and CDR2 SMNVEV (reference sequence). The CDR3 extends over 16 amino acids. Trimming removed 5 bases at V and 4 bases at J, with 17 bases between. The CDR3 loop reads CASSPVRGWGTGELFF. The CDR3 DNA reads as TGTGCCAGCAGTCCGGTTCGGGGGTGGGGCACCGGGGAGCTGTTTTTT.

The genes are TRBV18 and TRBJ2-6; 7 bases are a match to TRBD1. Germline CDR1 reads KGHSH; CDR2 reads LQKENI. The CDR3 is 18 amino acids. V was pared by 0 bases and J by 1 base, with 6 bases of the junction left unmatched. The chain's CDR3 is CASSPPSTGQSGANVLTF. For the CDR3, the DNA is TGTGCCAGCTCACCACCGTCGACAGGGCAATCTGGGGCCAACGTCCTGACTTTC.

This clonotype was recorded at least ten times. V and J are TRBV27 and TRBJ2-7, with D perhaps given as TRBD1 or TRBD2 (5 bases each). Trimming took 2 bases from V and 1 from J, leaving 18 bases between them. Germline V gene data show CDR1 as MNHEY and CDR2 as SMNVEV (reference sequence). The CDR3 has 17 residues. The CDR3 sequence is CASSLEGYPRGSYEQYF. CDR3 nucleotides: TGTGCCAGCAGTTTAGAGGGGTATCCACGGGGTTCCTACGAGCAGTACTTC.

In its sample, this clonotype was seen many times. This sequence joins TRBV2 and TRBJ2-6; possible D gene TRBD1, 6 bases. The CDR3 runs 16 residues. The V end was cut by 6 bases, the J end by 4 bases, with 16 bases between. In germline, CDR1 is SNHLY, CDR2 FYNNEI. The CDR3 nucleotides are TGTGCCAGCAGCACTGAAAGGGGGACAGGGGCCAACGTCCTGACTTTC. Protein sequence: CASSTERGTGANVLTF.

This clonotype was observed at least ten times. J is TRBJ1-2 and V is TRBV6-1; 8 nucleotides align to TRBD1. V was pared by 10 bases and J by 8 bases, with 9 bases of the junction left unmatched. Germline assignment: CDR1 MNHNS and CDR2 SASEGT. The CDR3 sequence is 12 residues long. The CDR3 sequence is CATGTGGIGYTF. The CDR3 DNA reads as TGTGCCACCGGGACAGGAGGTATAGGCTACACCTTC.

The V and J genes are TRBV5-8 and TRBJ1-2; D gene uncertain. V lost 0 bases and J lost 5, with 11 bases in between. This CDR3 comprises 14 residues. The germline V gene has CDR1 SGHTS and CDR2 YDEGEE. This chain's CDR3 is CASSLVSAPYGYTF. The CDR3, as DNA: TGTGCCAGCAGCTTGGTTTCGGCGCCATATGGCTACACCTTC.

A few counts support this clonotype. This chain uses TRBV9 with TRBJ1-2; D gene unclear. Trimming shortened V by 3 bases and J by 8 bases, and 14 bases separated the two germline ends. Germline V gives CDR1 SGDLS, CDR2 YYNGEE. The CDR3 runs 13 residues. CDR3 in amino acids: CASSGRTPGGYTF. The CDR3 DNA follows: TGTGCCAGCAGCGGAAGGACTCCGGGAGGCTACACCTTC.

This clonotype appeared many times. This chain uses TRBV11-1 with TRBJ2-2; D not resolved. The CDR3 length is 15 residues. Trimming took off 2 bases at V and 2 bases at J, with 9 bases between the two ends. Germline V CDR1 and CDR2: SGHAT, FQDESV (reference sequence). This chain's CDR3 is CASSLTQQNTGELFF. The CDR3 DNA reads as TGTGCCAGCAGCTTAACTCAGCAAAACACCGGGGAGCTGTTTTTT.

This clonotype was detected ten times or more. The J gene is TRBJ2-3, the V gene TRBV30, with 12 bases lining up with TRBD2. The CDR3 spans 16 residues. In germline, CDR1 is GTSNPN, CDR2 SVGIG (reference sequence). Trimming removed 0 bases from V and 3 bases from J; junction bases left unmatched: 4. The CDR3, as DNA: TGTGCCTGGAGTGTACGGCTAGCGGGAGGGACAGATACGCAGTATTTT. Translating it yields CAWSVRLAGGTDTQYF.

This clonotype was observed many times. The genes are TRBV15 and TRBJ2-3; the D is unclear. Per the germline V gene, CDR1 is LNHNV and CDR2 is YYDKDF (reference sequence). This CDR3 is built from 15 residues. The ends were cut back, 2 bases at V and 2 bases at J, with 11 bases in the middle. CDR3 loop: CATSRTSPLTDTQYF. CDR3 sequence (DNA): TGTGCCACCAGCAGAACCTCCCCCCTCACAGATACGCAGTATTTT.

A few counts support this clonotype. A read error is possible here, since a much larger clone lies one base away. The chain combines TRBV2 with TRBJ1-2; 7 positions agree with TRBD1. CDR3 length: 13 amino acids. J was trimmed by 6 bases and V by 8 bases; bases with no gene match: 9. Germline V gene lookup returns CDR1 SNHLY and CDR2 FYNNEI. The CDR3 region is CASLGQQDHGYTF. The CDR3 bases are TGTGCCAGCCTGGGACAGCAAGACCATGGCTACACCTTC.

This clonotype was observed at least ten times. This chain joins TRBV5-1 and TRBJ2-1; D gene unclear. CDR1 SGHRS and CDR2 YFSETQ come from the germline V gene. The CDR3 has 14 residues. Trimming stripped 0 bases from V and 3 bases from J, with 7 bases between. CDR3 in DNA: TGCGCCAGCAGCTTGGCCGTCAACTACAATGAGCAGTTCTTC. It yields the protein CASSLAVNYNEQFF.

This clonotype was seen ten or more times. This rearrangement joins TRBV7-9 to TRBJ1-1, with a possible D match to TRBD1 (6 bases). Deletions cut 3 bases from V and 4 bases from J, with 12 bases between. CDR3 size: 14 residues. Germline CDR1 reads SEHNR; CDR2 reads FQNEAQ (reference sequence). CDR3 DNA sequence: TGTGCCAGCAGCTTGACAGGTCTGCCCACTGAAGCTTTCTTT. Translating gives CASSLTGLPTEAFF.

There are many counts of this clonotype. The CDR3 DNA reads as TGTGCCAGCAGACAAGCGGGAGTCCAAGAGACCCAGTACTTC. Amino acid sequence: CASRQAGVQETQYF. The chain carries TRBV11-2 and TRBJ2-5; 8 positions agree with TRBD2. Germline CDR1 reads SGHAT; CDR2 reads FQNNGV. The V and J ends lost 6 bases and 1 base, in that order; junction bases with no gene match: 4. The CDR3 sequence is 14 residues long.